The 8 T cell receptor beta chains given below trace back to one sample, sequenced in a study of blood T cell repertoires in COVID-19. The table came from immunoSEQ multiplex PCR; TCRdb's copy has only in-frame clones and leaves some out. Of roughly 120,000 clones detected, over 75% appear once; the ten largest clones hold 5.5% to 8%. The material sequenced was peripheral blood. The receptors originated from a woman between 50 and 59 years old with acute or convalescent COVID-19.

The chain couples TRBV15 to TRBJ2-7; D is unclear. The CDR3 consists of 16 residues. V lost 0 bases, J lost 0 bases, and 12 bases lay in between. CDR1 and CDR2 from the germline V gene are LNHNV and YYDKDF (reference sequence). The CDR3 nucleotides are TGTGCCACCAGCAGAGATGCAACTTCAAGCTCCTACGAGCAGTACTTC. Its protein is CATSRDATSSSYEQYF.

This chain uses TRBV6-5 with TRBJ1-2; 9 positions agree with TRBD1. The V and J ends lost 2 bases and 7 bases, in that order; junction bases with no gene match: 5. CDR1 is MNHEY, CDR2 SVGAGI, per germline. The CDR3 has 14 amino acids. This CDR3 is CASSYRQGDSGYTF. CDR3 bases: TGTGCCAGCAGTTACCGACAGGGGGACTCTGGCTACACCTTC.

The rearrangement uses TRBV14 and TRBJ2-3, with D maybe TRBD1 (5 bases). V was clipped by 4 bases and J by 8 bases, with 13 bases between them. Germline CDR1 SGHDN, CDR2 FVKESK. The CDR3 totals 13 residues. The CDR3 bases are TGTGCCAGCAGCCCAAAAGACAGTAGTACGCAGTATTTT. This gives the protein CASSPKDSSTQYF.

The chain employs TRBV2 and TRBJ1-5, with D uncertain. Germline V lookup: CDR1 SNHLY, CDR2 FYNNEI. V lost 6 bases and J 4 bases, leaving 10 bases between the germline ends. There are 13 residues in the CDR3. As DNA, the CDR3 is TGTGCCAGCAGGATTGAGGCGAATCAGCCCCAGCATTTT. This gives the protein CASRIEANQPQHF. The full variable domain, rest sourced from reference TRBV2 and TRBJ1-5, is EPEVTQTPSHQVTQMGQEVILRCVPISNHLYFYWYRQILGQKVEFLVSFYNNEISEKSEIFDDQFSVERPDGSNFTLKIRSTKLEDSAMYFCASRIEANQPQHFGDGTRLSIL.

This chain uses TRBV29-1 with TRBJ2-1; TRBD1 matches at 7 bases. V dropped 4 bases and J dropped 4; count of bases not matched to a gene: 7. CDR3 size: 14 residues. Germline V gene data show CDR1 as SQVTM and CDR2 as ANQGSEA. CDR3 loop: CSVGKTGLYNEQFF. The CDR3 DNA reads as TGCAGCGTTGGTAAGACAGGGTTATACAATGAGCAGTTCTTC.

As regards this clone: The same CDR3 arises from other DNA sequences in this sample as well. J is TRBJ1-2 and V is TRBV19, with unresolved D. The V and J ends lost 3 bases and 2 bases respectively, with 7 bases between them. Per the germline V gene, CDR1 is LNHDA and CDR2 is SQIVND (reference sequence). CDR3 length: 13 residues. The CDR3 sequence is CASSIPGNYGYTF. CDR3 DNA sequence: TGTGCCAGTAGTATCCCCGGGAACTATGGCTACACCTTC.

The J gene is TRBJ1-1, the V gene TRBV10-2; 8 nucleotides match TRBD1. The trim removed 2 bases at V and 3 bases at J, leaving 5 bases unmatched. This CDR3 is 15 amino acids long. Germline V gene data show CDR1 as WSHSY and CDR2 as SAAADI. The CDR3 protein is CASSEGQGKDTEAFF. The CDR3, as DNA: TGCGCCAGCAGTGAGGGACAGGGAAAGGACACTGAAGCTTTCTTT.

This clone was observed a single time. The chain couples TRBV6-2 or TRBV6-3 to TRBJ2-1, with a possible D match to TRBD2 (6 bases). The V end was cut by 6 bases, the J end by 9 bases, with 24 bases between. The CDR3 is 16 amino acids. CDR1 and CDR2 from the germline V gene are MNHEY and SVGEGT. CDR3 residues: CASSPPRRTTFLEQFF. CDR3 nucleotides: TGTGCCAGCAGCCCTCCCCGTAGGACTACGTTCCTTGAGCAGTTCTTC.